Listed here are 30 T cell receptor beta chains from one sample, sequenced in a study of cytomegalovirus exposure and HLA in healthy donors. PCR primers comprised 60 Vbeta and 13 Jbeta primers. TCRdb's table, derived via immunoSEQ multiplex PCR, lists solely in-frame clones and lacks some. The sample lists around 91,000 clones; roughly 73% were seen once. Input material: PBMCs. These receptor sequences come from a male donor in good health and CMV-seropositive.

The chain combines TRBV7-8 with TRBJ2-7, with D perhaps matching TRBD1 (5 bases). The length of the CDR3 is 12 residues. Trimming left V 4 bases short and J 7 bases short, with 11 bases between. The germline gives CDR1 SGHVS, CDR2 FQNEAQ. The CDR3 spells CASSSRRGEQYF. CDR3 DNA: TGTGCCAGCAGCTCACGTAGGGGAGAGCAGTACTTC.

This clone was seen a few times. The chain couples TRBV19 to TRBJ2-7; 11 positions agree with TRBD1. This CDR3 comprises 16 residues. Unmatched junction bases numbered 9, after V lost 3 bases and J lost 5 bases. Germline loops: CDR1 LNHDA, CDR2 SQIVND (reference sequence). The CDR3 nucleotides read TGTGCCAGTAGTATTGCCTGGACAGGGGGCCGGGACGAGCAGTACTTC. It codes for CASSIAWTGGRDEQYF.

The J gene is TRBJ1-4, the V gene TRBV19; 8 bases map to TRBD1. Germline V CDR1 and CDR2: LNHDA, SQIVND (reference sequence). The trim removed 3 bases at V and 1 base at J, leaving 4 bases unmatched. The CDR3 is 16 residues long. CDR3 sequence reads: CASSIQGARTNEKLFF. In DNA, the CDR3 is TGTGCCAGTAGTATCCAGGGGGCGAGAACTAATGAAAAACTGTTTTTT.

This clone was detected once. The chain has TRBV6-5 and TRBJ1-2; a possible D gene is TRBD1 (6 bases). Germline V CDR1 and CDR2: MNHEY, SVGAGI. The CDR3 consists of 15 residues. Trimming removed 6 bases at V and 7 bases at J, with 21 bases between. The CDR3 region is CASSYRPVGGPGYTF. The CDR3 DNA follows: TGTGCCAGCAGCTACCGCCCTGTGGGGGGGCCTGGCTACACCTTC.

This clone appeared a single time. The chain recombines TRBV27 with TRBJ2-5; 7 nucleotides line up with TRBD1. The germline CDR1 and CDR2 sequences are MNHEY and SMNVEV (reference sequence). The CDR3 contains 13 residues. Trimming took 7 bases from V and 4 from J; bases not matched to a gene: 6. CDR3 amino acids: CASTSRGRETQYF. Here the CDR3 DNA reads TGTGCCAGCACCAGTAGGGGGCGAGAGACCCAGTACTTC.

The chain joins TRBV7-9 to TRBJ1-4, with a possible D match to TRBD1 (5 bases). CDR3 size: 13 residues. CDR1 and CDR2 from the germline V gene are SEHNR and FQNEAQ (reference sequence). V lost 4 bases and J lost 10, with 13 bases in between. The CDR3 here is CASSSGQGGKLFF. CDR3 DNA sequence: TGTGCCAGCAGCTCAGGGCAGGGTGGAAAACTGTTTTTT.

The chain combines TRBV5-1 with TRBJ2-4; 14 nucleotides agree with TRBD2. The closer fit of TRBJ2-7 to the DNA end suggests the J call may be wrong. CDR1 and CDR2 (germline): SGHRS, YFSETQ. The length of the CDR3 is 15 residues. CDR3 residues: CASSQRLAGGSEQYF. CDR3 nucleotide sequence: TGCGCCAGCAGCCAAAGACTAGCGGGAGGGAGCGAGCAGTACTTC.

For the CDR3, the DNA is TGTGCCAGCAGCTTGGATCCCCAAAACCAAGAGACCCAGTACTTC. Its translation: CASSLDPQNQETQYF. This sequence joins TRBV5-4 and TRBJ2-5; D remains unclear. The V and J ends lost 0 bases and 0 bases respectively, with 9 bases between them. This CDR3 comprises 15 residues. Germline V gene sequence: CDR1 SGHNT, CDR2 YYREEE (reference sequence).

The sample holds one count of this clone. The genes are TRBV28 and TRBJ2-7, with a possible D match to TRBD1 (5 bases). The germline V gene has CDR1 MDHEN and CDR2 SYDVKM. CDR3 size: 16 residues. V was clipped by 7 bases and J by 0 bases, with 19 bases between them. CDR3 region: CASTKRNRPSSYEQYF. CDR3 in DNA: TGTGCCAGCACCAAAAGGAACAGGCCGAGCTCCTACGAGCAGTACTTC. Based on the CDR3 plus reference TRBV28 and TRBJ2-7, the full variable domain is DVKVTQSSRYLVKRTGEKVFLECVQDMDHENMFWYRQDPGLGLRLIYFSYDVKMKEKGDIPEGYSVSREKKERFSLILESASTNQTSMYLCASTKRNRPSSYEQYFGPGTRLTVT.

The rearrangement joins TRBV30 to TRBJ2-7, with 13 bases identical to TRBD2. Germline CDR1 GTSNPN, CDR2 SVGIG (reference sequence). The V gene end was trimmed by 4 bases and the J gene end by 2 bases; junction bases not matched to a gene: 8. The CDR3 is 16 amino acids. CDR3 DNA: TGTGCCTGGACCCACCCGGGGACTAGCGGGACCTACGAGCAGTACTTC. As protein: CAWTHPGTSGTYEQYF. The full variable domain, completed using reference TRBV30 and TRBJ2-7, is SQTIHQWPATLVQPVGSPLSLECTVEGTSNPNLYWYRQAAGRGLQLLFYSVGIGQISSEVPQNLSASRPQDRQFILSSKKLLLSDSGFYLCAWTHPGTSGTYEQYFGPGTRLTVT.

The chain recombines TRBV4-3 with TRBJ2-2; 7 bases match TRBD2. This CDR3 has 14 residues. Germline lookup yields CDR1 LGHNA and CDR2 YSLEER. The V segment lost 1 base and the J segment 5 bases; nucleotides outside the gene matches: 1. This CDR3 is CASSQVGGTGELFF. CDR3 sequence (DNA): TGCGCCAGCAGCCAAGTGGGGGGGACCGGGGAGCTGTTTTTT.

The rearrangement uses TRBV28 and TRBJ1-4, with D unresolved. CDR1 and CDR2 from the germline V gene are MDHEN and SYDVKM. Trimming stripped 6 bases from V and 2 bases from J, with 13 bases between. CDR3 length: 15 amino acids. For the CDR3, the DNA is TGTGCCAGCAGCGTCCCCAGGACTACTAATGAAAAACTGTTTTTT. This sequence encodes CASSVPRTTNEKLFF.

In nucleotides, the CDR3 is TGTGCCAGCAGGGACTCAGGGGGGAACGAGCAGTACTTC. As protein: CASRDSGGNEQYF. The V gene is TRBV2, the J gene TRBJ2-7; D possibly corresponds to TRBD1 (7 bases). Trimming removed 6 bases at V and 5 bases at J, with 14 bases between. The germline V gene has CDR1 SNHLY and CDR2 FYNNEI. The CDR3 loop spans 13 amino acids. The full variable domain, with the rest looked up from reference TRBV2 and TRBJ2-7, is EPEVTQTPSHQVTQMGQEVILRCVPISNHLYFYWYRQILGQKVEFLVSFYNNEISEKSEIFDDQFSVERPDGSNFTLKIRSTKLEDSAMYFCASRDSGGNEQYFGPGTRLTVT.

This chain joins TRBV27 and TRBJ1-2; D unresolved. CDR3 length: 12 residues. In germline, CDR1 is MNHEY, CDR2 SMNVEV (reference sequence). The V end was cut by 4 bases, the J end by 7 bases, with 10 bases between. CDR3 sequence reads: CASSSGPVGYTF. The CDR3 nucleotides read TGTGCCAGCAGTTCTGGGCCAGTTGGCTACACCTTC.

This clone was recorded once. The chain carries TRBV7-8 and TRBJ1-2, with D possibly matching TRBD1 (5 bases). The germline V gene has CDR1 SGHVS and CDR2 FQNEAQ. CDR3 length: 14 residues. V lost 2 bases and J lost 2, with 9 bases in between. In DNA, the CDR3 is TGTGCCAGCAGCTTACAGGGTGGGAACTATGGCTACACCTTC. This gives the protein CASSLQGGNYGYTF.

This clone was observed a handful of times. The chain is built from TRBV4-1 and TRBJ1-1; 9 nucleotides match TRBD1. The germline CDR1 and CDR2 sequences are MGHRA and YSYEKL. The CDR3 covers 16 residues. J lost 4 bases, V lost 4 bases, and 10 bases had no gene match. The CDR3: CASSRGQGRDRTEAFF. DNA for the CDR3: TGCGCCAGCAGCCGGGGACAGGGACGGGATCGCACTGAAGCTTTCTTT.

The chain recombines TRBV5-1 with TRBJ1-3; maybe TRBD1 (6 bases). The V end lost 3 bases, the J end lost 4 bases, and 14 bases lay between the germline ends. The CDR3 runs 15 residues. In germline, CDR1 is SGHRS, CDR2 YFSETQ. The CDR3 DNA reads TGCGCCAGCAGCTCAAGCGGGGGGCACGGAAACACCATATATTTT. Encoded protein: CASSSSGGHGNTIYF.

The rearrangement joins TRBV9 to TRBJ2-5, with 12 bases lining up with TRBD2. This CDR3 region has 16 residues. Germline assignment: CDR1 SGDLS and CDR2 YYNGEE. The J segment lost 5 bases and the V segment lost 1 base, leaving 6 bases of the junction unmatched. The CDR3 region has the DNA TGTGCCAGCAGCGTACTTCTAGCGGGAGGGAGGGAGACCCAGTACTTC. It encodes CASSVLLAGGRETQYF.

V gene TRBV28 combines with J gene TRBJ2-1, with D possibly matching TRBD2 (6 bases). Germline V gives CDR1 MDHEN, CDR2 SYDVKM. The CDR3 is 15 amino acids. The V end lost 3 bases, the J end lost 9 bases, and 18 bases lay between the germline ends. The CDR3 reads CASSFRSGVLGEQFF. CDR3 bases: TGTGCCAGCAGTTTTCGGTCGGGAGTATTAGGTGAGCAGTTCTTC. The whole variable domain, remainder taken from reference TRBV28 and TRBJ2-1, is DVKVTQSSRYLVKRTGEKVFLECVQDMDHENMFWYRQDPGLGLRLIYFSYDVKMKEKGDIPEGYSVSREKKERFSLILESASTNQTSMYLCASSFRSGVLGEQFFGPGTRLTVL.

This chain uses TRBV5-1 with TRBJ2-5; 7 nucleotides line up with TRBD2. CDR3 length equals 14 residues. CDR1 and CDR2 from the germline V gene are SGHRS and YFSETQ. Unmatched junction bases numbered 7, after V lost 4 bases and J lost 4 bases. CDR3 coding DNA: TGCGCCAGCAGCGGAGGCGGGAGTGGAGAGACCCAGTACTTC. Its translation is CASSGGGSGETQYF.

As DNA, the CDR3 is TGTGCCAGCGGGGGGGATAGCAATCAGCCCCAGCATTTT. Amino acid sequence: CASGGDSNQPQHF. The chain employs TRBV18 and TRBJ1-5; D perhaps matches TRBD1 (5 bases). V lost 8 bases to trimming and J lost 0 bases, with 8 bases between them. Germline V gene lookup returns CDR1 KGHSH and CDR2 LQKENI. The CDR3 is made up of 13 amino acids.

A single count supports this clone. The chain employs TRBV28 and TRBJ2-7, with D tentatively TRBD2 (5 bases). Germline V gene data show CDR1 as MDHEN and CDR2 as SYDVKM. This CDR3 comprises 12 residues. V was shortened by 10 bases and J by 2 bases, with 12 bases between the two germline ends. CDR3 amino acids: CATTDWPYEQYF. In DNA, the CDR3 is TGTGCCACTACGGACTGGCCCTACGAGCAGTACTTC.

J is TRBJ2-6 and V is TRBV7-9; 7 positions agree with TRBD2. The junction had 6 bases not matched to a gene; V was cut back by 1 base and J by 0 bases. This CDR3 contains 18 residues. CDR1 and CDR2 from the germline V gene are SEHNR and FQNEAQ (reference sequence). The DNA of the CDR3 is TGTGCCAGCAGCTTAGGGGAGGGAAGGGGCTCTGGGGCCAACGTCCTGACTTTC. This translates into CASSLGEGRGSGANVLTF.

This chain links TRBV7-2 with TRBJ2-7; a weak D match, TRBD2 (5 bases). Germline V CDR1 and CDR2: SGHTA, FQGNSA. The CDR3 has 14 amino acids. The V and J ends lost 2 bases and 1 base respectively, with 9 bases between them. CDR3 sequence (DNA): TGTGCCAGCAGCTTATTTGGGGAGTCCTACGAGCAGTACTTC. Protein sequence: CASSLFGESYEQYF.

The J gene is TRBJ2-7, the V gene TRBV14, with 8 bases fitting TRBD2. In germline, CDR1 is SGHDN, CDR2 FVKESK. The CDR3 sequence is 14 residues long. V was pared by 1 base and J by 2 bases, with 1 base of the junction left unmatched. The CDR3 loop is CASSQVAGTYEQYF. CDR3 DNA: TGTGCCAGCAGCCAAGTAGCGGGGACCTACGAGCAGTACTTC.

This chain uses TRBV19 with TRBJ1-1; a weak D match, TRBD1 (6 bases). In germline, CDR1 is LNHDA, CDR2 SQIVND (reference sequence). V was shortened by 4 bases and J by 1 base, with 10 bases between the two germline ends. The CDR3 runs 14 residues. CDR3 DNA sequence: TGTGCCAGTAGTAGGACAGACCAGAACACTGAAGCTTTCTTT. This codes for CASSRTDQNTEAFF.

J is TRBJ1-5 and V is TRBV19, with 10 positions matching TRBD1. Germline CDR1 reads LNHDA; CDR2 reads SQIVND (reference sequence). The CDR3 totals 15 residues. V was clipped by 1 base and J by 6 bases; unmatched bases: 3. The CDR3 is CASSIGDRGRQPQHF. DNA for the CDR3: TGTGCCAGTAGTATAGGGGACAGGGGTCGTCAGCCCCAGCATTTT. Drawing the rest from reference TRBV19 and TRBJ1-5, the complete variable domain is DGGITQSPKYLFRKEGQNVTLSCEQNLNHDAMYWYRQDPGQGLRLIYYSQIVNDFQKGDIAEGYSVSREKKESFPLTVTSAQKNPTAFYLCASSIGDRGRQPQHFGDGTRLSIL.

The rearrangement joins TRBV14 to TRBJ2-1; D unresolved. V gave up 4 bases and J gave up 7 bases, with 14 bases separating them. This CDR3 comprises 14 residues. Looked up from germline, CDR1 is SGHDN and CDR2 is FVKESK. CDR3 bases: TGTGCCAGCAGCCTGAAAACCGGGTGGAATGAGCAGTTCTTC. It translates to CASSLKTGWNEQFF.

The chain combines TRBV7-3 with TRBJ2-1; D is perhaps TRBD2 (5 bases). This CDR3 is built from 13 residues. V was pared by 5 bases and J by 7 bases, with 12 bases between. Germline-derived CDR1 and CDR2 are SGHTA and FQGTGA. In DNA, the CDR3 is TGTGCCAGCAGCCGAGGGTTGGGTAATGAGCAGTTCTTC. Its translation: CASSRGLGNEQFF.

This chain uses TRBV6-6 with TRBJ2-3; D gene ambiguous. The germline V and J ends were trimmed by 0 bases and 1 base, with 5 bases remaining between them. Per the germline V gene, CDR1 is MNHNY and CDR2 is SVGAGI (reference sequence). The length of the CDR3 is 14 residues. CDR3 in amino acids: CASSYSRGTDTQYF. Written as DNA, the CDR3 is TGTGCCAGCAGTTACTCTCGTGGCACAGATACGCAGTATTTT.